What follows is one T cell receptor beta chain and its context. The sample comes from a study of T cells in Graves' hyperthyroidism and ophthalmopathy. Background on the study: Any treatment followed the collection of peripheral blood at initial diagnosis.

TCR beta CDR3 regions were amplified from RNA. TCR CDR3 underwent first-round RT-PCR with the HTBI primer set. TCRdb ran MiXCR on the multiplex PCR reads and lists one entry per CDR3 protein. The sample records 300,000 to 450,000 distinct CDR3 sequences, around a quarter being singletons. Diagnosis relied on clinical symptoms, serum thyroxine and TRAb, thyroid ultrasound and orbital computed tomography. The authors took PBMCs from over 8.5 ml fresh peripheral blood. This CDR3 contains 14 residues. Germline CDR1 is SGHTS and CDR2 is YDEGEE. Trimming removed 1 base from V and 7 bases from J, with 12 bases in between.

This sequence joins TRBV5-8 and TRBJ1-5; tentatively, D is TRBD1 (6 bases). The sequenced sample consisted of blood. The origin of this receptor is a man between 45 and 60 years old with Graves' hyperthyroidism. CDR3 nucleotides: TGTGCCAGCAGCTTGCGGGGCCAGGGGCAGCCCCAGCATTTT. Its protein product is CASSLRGQGQPQHF. The whole variable domain, filled in from reference TRBV5-8 and TRBJ1-5, reads EAGVTQSPTHLIKTRGQQATLRCSPISGHTSVYWYQQALGLGLQFLLWYDEGEERNRGNFPPRFSGRQFPNYSSELNVNALELEDSALYLCASSLRGQGQPQHFGDGTRLSIL.